This T cell receptor (beta chain) was sequenced in a study of blood T cells in healthy people across ages. A few counts support this clonotype. Sample-barcoded 5' priming and a J-beta primer mix drove a second PCR of about 6 to 12 cycles. TCRdb reprocessed the 5' RACE reads with MiXCR, giving one entry per CDR3 protein. The sample lists hundreds of thousands of distinct CDR3 sequences, under 45% occurring once. The clonotype was recovered from a man aged 60 to 69 in good health. Sequenced: blood.

CDR3 nucleotides: TGTGCCAGCAGTGAACCGAGGACAGCTCAAGAGACCCAGTACTTC. The encoded protein is CASSEPRTAQETQYF. The rearrangement links TRBV6-1 to TRBJ2-5; D is perhaps TRBD1 (6 bases). The ends were cut back, 2 bases at V and 2 bases at J, with 12 bases in the middle. The CDR3 contains 15 residues. Germline CDR1 is MNHNS and CDR2 is SASEGT.